This passage covers 14 T cell receptor beta chains from one sample sequenced in a study of PD-L1 blockade in urothelial cancer. Clones were read by immunoSEQ multiplex PCR, and TCRdb kept only the in-frame ones, dropping some. The profile shows tens of thousands of clones, roughly four fifths of them singletons. The material sequenced was PBMCs, taken around atezolizumab (anti-PD-L1) treatment. The receptors stem from an older man with urothelial cancer.

The V call is TRBV9, the J call TRBJ1-5; TRBD1 matches at 8 bases. CDR3 length: 13 residues. The germline gives CDR1 SGDLS, CDR2 YYNGEE. The V gene end was trimmed by 4 bases and the J gene end by 10 bases; junction bases not matched to a gene: 7. CDR3 bases: TGTGCCAGCAGCTCCGGACAGGGTGGACCCCAGCATTTT. Translating gives CASSSGQGGPQHF. The whole variable domain, filled in from reference TRBV9 and TRBJ1-5, reads DSGVTQTPKHLITATGQRVTLRCSPRSGDLSVYWYQQSLDQGLQFLIQYYNGEERAKGNILERFSAQQFPDLHSELNLSSLELGDSALYFCASSSGQGGPQHFGDGTRLSIL.

The chain combines TRBV27 with TRBJ2-1, with D perhaps TRBD2 (6 bases). CDR1 and CDR2 (germline): MNHEY, SMNVEV (reference sequence). Trimming pared 4 bases from V and 0 bases from J, leaving 10 bases between. This CDR3 has 15 residues. The CDR3 DNA is TGTGCCAGCAGTTCGTACGGGAGCTCCTACAATGAGCAGTTCTTC. Translated: CASSSYGSSYNEQFF.

The J gene is TRBJ2-1, the V gene TRBV6-1, with D possibly TRBD1 on 5 matching bases. In germline, CDR1 is MNHNS, CDR2 SASEGT. Trimming cost V 4 bases and J 0 bases, with 10 bases left between them. The CDR3 contains 15 residues. The CDR3 sequence: CASSGQRSSYNEQFF. The CDR3 coding sequence is TGTGCCAGCAGTGGACAGCGCAGCTCCTACAATGAGCAGTTCTTC.

The rearrangement joins TRBV2 to TRBJ1-1; D uncertain. Deletions cut 6 bases from V and 1 base from J, with 9 bases between. Germline assignment: CDR1 SNHLY and CDR2 FYNNEI. The CDR3 has 13 amino acids. The CDR3 sequence is CASRGEGNTEAFF. The CDR3 DNA is TGTGCCAGCAGGGGAGAGGGGAACACTGAAGCTTTCTTT.

The gene calls are TRBV7-3 and TRBJ1-2; TRBD1 agrees at 9 bases. Germline V gene lookup returns CDR1 SGHTA and CDR2 FQGTGA. The V gene end was trimmed by 3 bases and the J gene end by 4 bases; junction bases not matched to a gene: 3. CDR3 length: 14 residues. CDR3 sequence (DNA): TGTGCCAGCAGCTTGACAGGGGGGGGCTATGGCTACACCTTC. It encodes CASSLTGGGYGYTF.

The V gene is TRBV19, the J gene TRBJ2-1; 14 bases fit TRBD2. The CDR3 contains 19 residues. The germline V gene encodes CDR1 LNHDA and CDR2 SQIVND (reference sequence). With 7 bases clipped from V and 8 bases from J, the junction kept 19 bases outside the gene matches. CDR3 region: CASTPQGRLAGGQGYEQFF. The CDR3 bases are TGTGCCAGTACCCCCCAGGGGAGACTAGCGGGAGGGCAAGGGTATGAGCAGTTCTTC. Combining the CDR3 with reference TRBV19 and TRBJ2-1 gives the whole variable domain DGGITQSPKYLFRKEGQNVTLSCEQNLNHDAMYWYRQDPGQGLRLIYYSQIVNDFQKGDIAEGYSVSREKKESFPLTVTSAQKNPTAFYLCASTPQGRLAGGQGYEQFFGPGTRLTVL.

The V gene is TRBV7-8, the J gene TRBJ1-1; D remains ambiguous. Germline V gene lookup returns CDR1 SGHVS and CDR2 FQNEAQ. The CDR3 has 14 residues. V dropped 0 bases and J dropped 1 base, with 6 bases sitting between them. The chain's CDR3 is CASSLAGKNTEAFF. CDR3 nucleotide sequence: TGTGCCAGCAGCTTAGCCGGGAAGAACACTGAAGCTTTCTTT.

Written as DNA, the CDR3 is TGCGCCAGTCGGGGGGTAGGAGTGACCATGGGGAACACTGAAGCTTTCTTT. Protein: CASRGVGVTMGNTEAFF. The V and J genes are TRBV5-1 and TRBJ1-1; D might be TRBD1 (5 bases). This CDR3 has 17 amino acids. Germline CDR1 is SGHRS and CDR2 is YFSETQ. Trimming took 8 bases from V and 1 from J, leaving 24 bases between them. Using reference TRBV5-1 and TRBJ1-1 for the parts outside the CDR3, the full variable domain is KAGVTQTPRYLIKTRGQQVTLSCSPISGHRSVSWYQQTPGQGLQFLFEYFSETQRNKGNFPGRFSGRQFSNSRSEMNVSTLELGDSALYLCASRGVGVTMGNTEAFFGQGTRLTVV.

The J gene is TRBJ1-1, the V gene TRBV29-1; 7 bases match TRBD1. The CDR3 is made up of 13 amino acids. The germline CDR1 and CDR2 sequences are SQVTM and ANQGSEA. V was pared by 8 bases and J by 1 base, with 7 bases of the junction left unmatched. The CDR3 nucleotides are TGCAGCACAACGGGACAGAAGAACACTGAAGCTTTCTTT. It is translated as CSTTGQKNTEAFF.

The gene calls are TRBV4-1 and TRBJ2-2; D is unclear. Trimming pared 1 base from V and 7 bases from J, leaving 10 bases between. Germline V gives CDR1 MGHRA, CDR2 YSYEKL. The CDR3 has 14 residues. The CDR3 loop is CASSQGARNGELFF. In nucleotides, the CDR3 is TGCGCCAGCAGCCAAGGAGCCCGAAACGGGGAGCTGTTTTTT.

The chain has TRBV25-1 and TRBJ1-6; D perhaps matches TRBD1 (5 bases). The CDR3 is 17 amino acids. V was cut by 2 bases and J by 0 bases, with 11 bases left in between. CDR1 and CDR2 (germline): MGHDK, SYGVNS. The chain's CDR3 is CASSERGQSSYNSPLHF. Here the CDR3 DNA reads TGTGCCAGCAGTGAAAGGGGCCAGAGCTCCTATAATTCACCCCTCCACTTT.

This clone was detected once. This rearrangement joins TRBV15 to TRBJ1-2; 9 positions agree with TRBD1. Germline V CDR1 and CDR2: LNHNV, YYDKDF (reference sequence). The CDR3 sequence is 16 residues long. Trimming at V came to 1 base and at J to 6 bases, leaving 9 bases not matched to a gene. The CDR3 nucleotides are TGTGCCACCAGCAGAGGACAGGGGGAGGAACTGAATGGCTACACCTTC. This translates into CATSRGQGEELNGYTF.

The chain joins TRBV6-5 to TRBJ1-1; D perhaps matches TRBD1 (5 bases). The germline gives CDR1 MNHEY, CDR2 SVGAGI. V lost 5 bases to trimming and J lost 0 bases, with 10 bases between them. The CDR3 covers 14 residues. CDR3 DNA sequence: TGTGCCAGCAGTCCGGGACTCTTGAACACTGAAGCTTTCTTT. This sequence encodes CASSPGLLNTEAFF.

The V gene is TRBV6-5, the J gene TRBJ2-2, with 7 nucleotides matching TRBD1. The CDR3 length is 13 residues. Per germline, CDR1 MNHEY and CDR2 SVGAGI. V shed 8 bases, J shed 4 bases, and the junction held 4 bases outside the gene matches. The CDR3 nucleotides are TGTGCCAGCGGACAGGAGAGCACCGGGGAGCTGTTTTTT. Its protein product is CASGQESTGELFF.